This TCR beta chain was sequenced in a study of T cell changes during pregnancy in multiple sclerosis. TCRdb keeps only in-frame clones here, not all; method: immunoSEQ multiplex PCR. The sample yields 45,000 to 60,000 clones, more than 85% seen once. V trimming: 1 base; J trimming: 2 bases; junction bases outside the gene matches: 5. Looked up from germline, CDR1 is LGHNA and CDR2 is YNFKEQ. The CDR3 contains 16 residues. The input for sequencing was peripheral blood, taken after pregnancy. The TCR comes from a female donor in good health, enrolled as a control in a pregnancy study. The gene calls are TRBV4-2 and TRBJ1-1; 9 positions match TRBD1. CDR3 in DNA: TGTGCCAGCAGCCAAGGGGGGGACAGGGTAAACACTGAAGCTTTCTTT. Its protein product is CASSQGGDRVNTEAFF.